The 9 T cell receptor beta chains listed next were all sequenced from one sample in a study of long-term antiretroviral therapy in people with HIV. Version v3.0 of the immunoSEQ assay ran at survey level. Sequenced by immunoSEQ multiplex PCR; TCRdb stores in-frame clones only, minus some. The top ten clones hold about 2.5% of a sample with 25,000 to 35,000 clones, 90% to 95% of them seen once. Sequenced material: unsorted PBMCs, taken around 7.4 years after starting antiretroviral therapy. The receptors stem from a man between 45 and 60 years old with HIV.

The J gene is TRBJ2-3, the V gene TRBV30; no firm D call. Germline CDR1 reads GTSNPN; CDR2 reads SVGIG (reference sequence). V was trimmed by 0 bases and J by 1 base, leaving 11 bases between them. The CDR3 is 15 residues long. The CDR3 protein is CAWSVSLGRTDTQYF. CDR3 sequence (DNA): TGTGCCTGGAGTGTTTCTCTAGGGCGCACAGATACGCAGTATTTT. Based on the CDR3 plus reference TRBV30 and TRBJ2-3, the full variable domain is SQTIHQWPATLVQPVGSPLSLECTVEGTSNPNLYWYRQAAGRGLQLLFYSVGIGQISSEVPQNLSASRPQDRQFILSSKKLLLSDSGFYLCAWSVSLGRTDTQYFGPGTRLTVL.

The chain links TRBV6-1 to TRBJ2-3, with 15 bases that match TRBD2. The CDR3 loop spans 18 amino acids. Germline V CDR1 and CDR2: MNHNS, SASEGT. The V and J ends lost 2 bases and 4 bases, in that order; junction bases with no gene match: 7. The CDR3 DNA follows: TGTGCCAGCAGTGAAAGTCAGGGACTAGCGGGGGGCCCAGATACGCAGTATTTT. This translates into CASSESQGLAGGPDTQYF.

V gene TRBV27 combines with J gene TRBJ2-6; 9 bases are a match to TRBD1. The V and J ends lost 6 bases and 4 bases, in that order; junction bases with no gene match: 10. CDR1 and CDR2 (germline): MNHEY, SMNVEV (reference sequence). This CDR3 has 17 residues. CDR3 loop: CASRYTGTGRGANVLTF. As DNA, the CDR3 is TGTGCCAGCAGATATACCGGGACAGGGAGAGGGGCCAACGTCCTGACTTTC.

This chain joins TRBV6-5 and TRBJ2-7, with 7 bases identical to TRBD2. The germline V gene encodes CDR1 MNHEY and CDR2 SVGAGI. The J segment lost 5 bases and the V segment lost 5 bases, leaving 9 bases of the junction unmatched. The CDR3 has 14 amino acids. CDR3 residues: CASSPRDYRDEQYF. The CDR3, as DNA: TGTGCCAGCAGTCCCCGGGACTATCGGGACGAGCAGTACTTC.

J is TRBJ1-6 and V is TRBV6-1; D gene uncertain. Germline assignment: CDR1 MNHNS and CDR2 SASEGT. The CDR3 is made up of 13 amino acids. The ends were cut back, 6 bases at V and 9 bases at J, with 12 bases in the middle. This chain's CDR3 is CASRLPVGSPLHF. The CDR3 nucleotides are TGTGCCAGCAGGCTACCGGTGGGTTCACCCCTCCACTTT.

The chain joins TRBV27 to TRBJ2-3, with 9 bases that match TRBD2. V lost 2 bases, J lost 3 bases, and 3 bases stayed unmatched. The CDR3 is made up of 15 amino acids. Per the germline V gene, CDR1 is MNHEY and CDR2 is SMNVEV (reference sequence). The CDR3 loop reads CASSLISGGTDTQYF. The CDR3 nucleotides read TGTGCCAGCAGTTTAATTAGCGGGGGTACAGATACGCAGTATTTT.

The chain joins TRBV6-6 to TRBJ2-3; 7 bases line up with TRBD1. The germline CDR1 and CDR2 sequences are MNHNY and SVGAGI (reference sequence). The ends lost 7 bases at V and 1 base at J; junction bases unmatched: 8. The CDR3 extends over 15 amino acids. CDR3 coding DNA: TGTGCCAGCATGGGGGACAGACAGGGCACAGATACGCAGTATTTT. Amino acids: CASMGDRQGTDTQYF.

In this sample, this clone turned up once. The chain employs TRBV5-1 and TRBJ2-3; 7 bases map to TRBD2. CDR3 size: 15 residues. The V gene's germline CDR1 is SGHRS and CDR2 YFSETQ. V dropped 4 bases and J dropped 1; count of bases not matched to a gene: 6. DNA of the CDR3: TGCGCCAGCAGCATGCCCCGGGAGGGCACAGATACGCAGTATTTT. It is translated as CASSMPREGTDTQYF.

This chain joins TRBV5-4 and TRBJ1-5, with a weak D call TRBD1 (5 bases). The CDR3 has 14 residues. Trimming removed 5 bases at V and 2 bases at J, with 11 bases between. Germline loops: CDR1 SGHNT, CDR2 YYREEE (reference sequence). Here the CDR3 reads CASRPGGGNQPQHF. The DNA for the CDR3 is TGTGCCAGCAGGCCTGGGGGGGGCAATCAGCCCCAGCATTTT. Looking up the rest from reference TRBV5-4 and TRBJ1-5 gives the full variable domain: ETGVTQSPTHLIKTRGQQVTLRCSSQSGHNTVSWYQQALGQGPQFIFQYYREEENGRGNFPPRFSGLQFPNYSSELNVNALELDDSALYLCASRPGGGNQPQHFGDGTRLSIL.